This T cell receptor (beta chain) was recovered during a study of blood T cell repertoires in COVID-19. Study background: In each case, the material was cDNA or gDNA derived from T cells, B-cell-depleted T cells, or PBMCs.

Trimming stripped 2 bases from V and 0 bases from J, with 8 bases between. The CDR3 contains 15 residues. Germline CDR1 reads MDHEN; CDR2 reads SYDVKM. Source study methods: Nucleated cell number was recorded as an estimate derived from reference gene primer amplification. Only in-frame clones appear in the TCRdb table, and some are missing; sequencing was by immunoSEQ multiplex PCR. The V and J calls and clone size are taken from that table; D and trimming were inferred from the DNA. The sample lists some 350,000 clones, approximately 87% occurring once. On this clone itself: The identical CDR3 is also encoded by other nucleotide sequences in the sample.

This receptor was obtained from a woman between 50 and 59 years old with COVID-19, enrolled during active disease. V and J are TRBV28 and TRBJ1-3, with D unclear. Sequencing used peripheral blood. The CDR3 sequence is CASSLQPSSGNTIYF. Written as DNA, the CDR3 is TGTGCCAGCAGTTTACAACCCAGCTCTGGAAACACCATATATTTT.